Presented here are 2 T cell receptor beta chains from one specimen sequenced in a study of sequential checkpoint blockade in melanoma. TCRdb's table, derived via immunoSEQ multiplex PCR, lists solely in-frame clones and lacks some. The sample includes approximately 11,000 clones, roughly four fifths of them seen just once. Treatment of the sample: randomized to nivolumab then ipilimumab (arm A) or the reverse (arm B). The sample consisted of CD8+ T cells sorted from blood (inferred from file names), taken from a patient given nivolumab and ipilimumab in sequence. Receptor source: a human donor with melanoma.

The chain employs TRBV5-4 and TRBJ2-3, with D unclear. V was shortened by 0 bases and J by 4 bases, with 3 bases between the two germline ends. Germline-derived CDR1 and CDR2 are SGHNT and YYREEE (reference sequence). The CDR3 length is 12 residues. Here the CDR3 DNA reads TGTGCCAGCAGCTTGGCTGCAGATACGCAGTATTTT. This codes for CASSLAADTQYF.

A few counts support this clone. The chain is built from TRBV5-6 and TRBJ1-1, with D hard to call. Deletions cut 0 bases from V and 5 bases from J, with 14 bases between. The CDR3 is 15 amino acids. CDR1 is SGHDT, CDR2 YYEEEE, per germline. CDR3 coding DNA: TGTGCCAGCAGCTTGGGAGGAGGGATGTGGACTGAAGCTTTCTTT. Its protein is CASSLGGGMWTEAFF.